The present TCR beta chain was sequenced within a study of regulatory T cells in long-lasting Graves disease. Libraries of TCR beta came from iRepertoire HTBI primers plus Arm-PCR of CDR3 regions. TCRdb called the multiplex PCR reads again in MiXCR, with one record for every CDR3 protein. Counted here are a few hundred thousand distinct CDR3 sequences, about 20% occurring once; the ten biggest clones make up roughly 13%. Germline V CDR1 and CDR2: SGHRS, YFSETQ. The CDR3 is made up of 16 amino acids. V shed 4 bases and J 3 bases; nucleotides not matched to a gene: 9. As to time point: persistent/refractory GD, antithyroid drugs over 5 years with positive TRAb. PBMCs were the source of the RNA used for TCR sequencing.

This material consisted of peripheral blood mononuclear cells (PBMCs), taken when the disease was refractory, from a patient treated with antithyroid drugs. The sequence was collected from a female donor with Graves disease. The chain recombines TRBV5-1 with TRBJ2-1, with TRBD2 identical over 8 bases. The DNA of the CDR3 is TGCGCCAGCAGCCTGGAAGGACTAGCCGTCTACAATGAGCAGTTCTTC. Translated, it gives CASSLEGLAVYNEQFF. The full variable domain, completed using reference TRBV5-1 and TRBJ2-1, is KAGVTQTPRYLIKTRGQQVTLSCSPISGHRSVSWYQQTPGQGLQFLFEYFSETQRNKGNFPGRFSGRQFSNSRSEMNVSTLELGDSALYLCASSLEGLAVYNEQFFGPGTRLTVL.